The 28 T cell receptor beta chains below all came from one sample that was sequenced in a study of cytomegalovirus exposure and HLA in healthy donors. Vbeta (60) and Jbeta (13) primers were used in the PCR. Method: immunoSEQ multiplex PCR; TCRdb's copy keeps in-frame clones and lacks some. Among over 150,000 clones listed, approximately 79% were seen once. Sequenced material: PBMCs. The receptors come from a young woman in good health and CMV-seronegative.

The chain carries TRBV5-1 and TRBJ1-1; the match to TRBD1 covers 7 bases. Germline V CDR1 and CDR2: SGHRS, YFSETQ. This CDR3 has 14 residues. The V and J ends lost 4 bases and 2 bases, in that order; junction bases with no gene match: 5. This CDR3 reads CASSTRQGNTEAFF. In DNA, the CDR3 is TGCGCCAGCAGCACCCGACAGGGAAACACTGAAGCTTTCTTT.

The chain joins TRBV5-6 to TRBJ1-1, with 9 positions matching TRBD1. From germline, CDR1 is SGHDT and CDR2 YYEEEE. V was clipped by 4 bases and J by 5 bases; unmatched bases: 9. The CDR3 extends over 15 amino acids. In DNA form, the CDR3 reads TGTGCCAGCAGCCCGCCGGGACAGGGTGGGACTGAAGCTTTCTTT. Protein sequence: CASSPPGQGGTEAFF.

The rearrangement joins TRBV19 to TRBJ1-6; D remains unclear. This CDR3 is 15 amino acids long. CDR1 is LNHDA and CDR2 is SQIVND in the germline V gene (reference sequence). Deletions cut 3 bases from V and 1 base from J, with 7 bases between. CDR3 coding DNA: TGTGCCAGTAGTATGACCGGGTCCTATAATTCACCCCTCCACTTT. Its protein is CASSMTGSYNSPLHF.

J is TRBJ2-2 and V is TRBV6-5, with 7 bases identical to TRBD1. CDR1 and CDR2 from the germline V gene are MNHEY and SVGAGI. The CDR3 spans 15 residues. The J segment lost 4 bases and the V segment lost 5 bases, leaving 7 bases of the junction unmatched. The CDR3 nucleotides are TGTGCCAGCAGTCAACAGGACAGGACCACCGGGGAGCTGTTTTTT. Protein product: CASSQQDRTTGELFF.

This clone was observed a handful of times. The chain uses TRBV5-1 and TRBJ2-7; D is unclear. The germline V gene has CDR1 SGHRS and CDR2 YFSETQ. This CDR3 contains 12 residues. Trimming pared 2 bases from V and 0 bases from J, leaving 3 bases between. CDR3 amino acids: CASSFSSYEQYF. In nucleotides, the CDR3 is TGCGCCAGCAGCTTTAGCTCCTACGAGCAGTACTTC.

The CDR3 DNA reads TGTGCCAGCAGTACCGGGACTTCGAGGATTCAGTACTTC. Translation: CASSTGTSRIQYF. The J gene is TRBJ2-4, the V gene TRBV6-5; D is possibly TRBD2 (6 bases). CDR3 length: 13 amino acids. The V gene lost 5 bases and the J gene lost 10 bases, with 15 bases spanning the gap. Per the germline V gene, CDR1 is MNHEY and CDR2 is SVGAGI.

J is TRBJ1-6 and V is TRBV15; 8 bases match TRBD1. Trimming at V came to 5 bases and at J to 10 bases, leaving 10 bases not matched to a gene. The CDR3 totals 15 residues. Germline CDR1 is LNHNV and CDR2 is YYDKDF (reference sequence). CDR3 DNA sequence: TGTGCCACCAGCGCCGGGACAGGCAGCTCCTCACCCCTCCACTTT. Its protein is CATSAGTGSSSPLHF.

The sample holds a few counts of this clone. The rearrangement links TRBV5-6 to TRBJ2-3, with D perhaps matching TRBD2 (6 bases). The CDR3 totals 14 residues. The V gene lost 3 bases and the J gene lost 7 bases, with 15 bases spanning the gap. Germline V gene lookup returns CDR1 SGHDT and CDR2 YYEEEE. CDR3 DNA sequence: TGTGCCAGCAGCTCACCCGGACTACCGAATACGCAGTATTTT. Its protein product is CASSSPGLPNTQYF.

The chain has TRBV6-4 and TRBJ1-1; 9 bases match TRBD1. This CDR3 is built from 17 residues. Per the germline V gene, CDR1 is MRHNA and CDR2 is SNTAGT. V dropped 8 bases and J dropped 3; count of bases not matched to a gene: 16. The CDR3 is CASRLRWDRAWDTEAFF. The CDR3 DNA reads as TGTGCCAGCCGTCTGCGTTGGGACAGGGCTTGGGACACTGAAGCTTTCTTT.

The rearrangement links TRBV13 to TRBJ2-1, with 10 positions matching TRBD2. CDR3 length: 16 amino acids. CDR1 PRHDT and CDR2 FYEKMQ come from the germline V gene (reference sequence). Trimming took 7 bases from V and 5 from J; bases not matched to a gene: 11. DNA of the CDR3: TGTGCCAGCACCCCCAGGCTAGCGGGGGTTGACAATGAGCAGTTCTTC. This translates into CASTPRLAGVDNEQFF.

The CDR3 nucleotides read TGTGCCAGCAGTGGGACCCGACTAGCGGGACAAGAGACCCAGTACTTC. This sequence encodes CASSGTRLAGQETQYF. V usage is TRBV2 and J usage is TRBJ2-5, with 11 bases matching TRBD2. The CDR3 length is 16 residues. CDR1 and CDR2 (germline): SNHLY, FYNNEI. Trimming cost V 4 bases and J 2 bases; bases outside gene matches: 6.

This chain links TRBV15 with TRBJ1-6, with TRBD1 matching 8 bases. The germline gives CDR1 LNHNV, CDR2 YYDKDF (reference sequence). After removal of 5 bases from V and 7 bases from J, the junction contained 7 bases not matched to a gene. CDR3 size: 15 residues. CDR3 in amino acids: CATSRRGQGNSPLHF. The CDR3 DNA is TGTGCCACCAGCCGACGAGGACAGGGAAATTCACCCCTCCACTTT.

The CDR3 DNA follows: TGCGCCAGCAGCTTGGCCGGGTGGCAGGGCTACAATGAGCAGTTCTTC. Residues: CASSLAGWQGYNEQFF. The V and J genes are TRBV5-1 and TRBJ2-1; weak D call: TRBD1 (5 bases). The CDR3 totals 16 residues. Germline V gene lookup returns CDR1 SGHRS and CDR2 YFSETQ. Trimming cost V 0 bases and J 3 bases, with 13 bases left between them.

The CDR3 loop reads CASSITSGGAGTQYF. CDR3 bases: TGTGCCAGTAGTATAACTAGCGGGGGGGCGGGTACGCAGTATTTT. The chain carries TRBV19 and TRBJ2-3, with 13 positions matching TRBD2. CDR3 length: 15 amino acids. The V gene end was trimmed by 2 bases and the J gene end by 8 bases; junction bases not matched to a gene: 4. The germline CDR1 and CDR2 sequences are LNHDA and SQIVND (reference sequence). Full variable domain (rest looked up from reference TRBV19 and TRBJ2-3): DGGITQSPKYLFRKEGQNVTLSCEQNLNHDAMYWYRQDPGQGLRLIYYSQIVNDFQKGDIAEGYSVSREKKESFPLTVTSAQKNPTAFYLCASSITSGGAGTQYFGPGTRLTVL.

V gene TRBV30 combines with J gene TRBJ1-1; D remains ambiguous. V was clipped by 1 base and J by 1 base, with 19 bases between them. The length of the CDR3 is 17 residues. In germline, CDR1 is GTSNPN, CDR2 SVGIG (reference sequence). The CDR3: CAWSAKTGDGGNTEAFF. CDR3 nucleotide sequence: TGTGCCTGGAGTGCTAAGACGGGAGACGGCGGGAACACTGAAGCTTTCTTT.

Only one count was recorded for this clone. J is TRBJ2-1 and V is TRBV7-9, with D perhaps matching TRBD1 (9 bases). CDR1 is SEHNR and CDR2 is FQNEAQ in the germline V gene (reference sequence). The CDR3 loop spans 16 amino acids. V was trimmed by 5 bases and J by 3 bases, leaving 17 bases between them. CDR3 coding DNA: TGTGCCAGCAGCCGGGGGGGGACAGGGAGCTACAATGAGCAGTTCTTC. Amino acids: CASSRGGTGSYNEQFF.

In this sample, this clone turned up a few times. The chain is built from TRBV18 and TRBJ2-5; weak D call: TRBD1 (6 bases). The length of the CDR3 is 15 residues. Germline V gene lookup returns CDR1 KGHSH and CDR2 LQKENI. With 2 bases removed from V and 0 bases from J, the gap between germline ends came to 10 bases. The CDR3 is CASSPTTGYQETQYF. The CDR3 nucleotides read TGTGCCAGCTCACCAACCACAGGGTACCAAGAGACCCAGTACTTC.

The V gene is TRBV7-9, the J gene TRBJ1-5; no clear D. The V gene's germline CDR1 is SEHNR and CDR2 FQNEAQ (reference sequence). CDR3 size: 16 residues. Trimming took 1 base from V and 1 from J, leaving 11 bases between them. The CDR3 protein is CASSLDEGRSNQPQHF. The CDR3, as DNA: TGTGCCAGCAGCTTAGATGAGGGTAGGAGCAATCAGCCCCAGCATTTT.

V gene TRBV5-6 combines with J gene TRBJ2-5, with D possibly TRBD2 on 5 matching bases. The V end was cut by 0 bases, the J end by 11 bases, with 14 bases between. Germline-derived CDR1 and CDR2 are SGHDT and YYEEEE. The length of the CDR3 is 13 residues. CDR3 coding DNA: TGTGCCAGCAGCTTGGCCGAGGGAAAGGAGCAGTACTTC. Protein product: CASSLAEGKEQYF.

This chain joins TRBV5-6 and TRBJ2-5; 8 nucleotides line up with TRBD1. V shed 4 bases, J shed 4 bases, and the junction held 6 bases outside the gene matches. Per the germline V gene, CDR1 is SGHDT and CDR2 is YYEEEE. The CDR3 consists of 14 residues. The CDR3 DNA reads TGTGCCAGCAGCCCACAGGGGGACCGAGAGACCCAGTACTTC. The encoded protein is CASSPQGDRETQYF.

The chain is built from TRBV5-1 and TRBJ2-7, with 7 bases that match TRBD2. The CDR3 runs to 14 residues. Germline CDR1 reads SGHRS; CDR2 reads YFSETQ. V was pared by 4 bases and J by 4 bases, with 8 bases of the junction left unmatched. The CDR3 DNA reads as TGCGCCAGCAGCCCTTCGGGGGGATCATACGAGCAGTACTTC. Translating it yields CASSPSGGSYEQYF. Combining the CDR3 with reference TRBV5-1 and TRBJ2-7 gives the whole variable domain KAGVTQTPRYLIKTRGQQVTLSCSPISGHRSVSWYQQTPGQGLQFLFEYFSETQRNKGNFPGRFSGRQFSNSRSEMNVSTLELGDSALYLCASSPSGGSYEQYFGPGTRLTVT.

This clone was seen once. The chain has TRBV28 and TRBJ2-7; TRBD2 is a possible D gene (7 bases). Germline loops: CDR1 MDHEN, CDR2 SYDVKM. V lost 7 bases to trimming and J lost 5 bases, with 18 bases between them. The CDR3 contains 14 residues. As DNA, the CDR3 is TGTGCCAGCACTAAAATGGGGGGGGCGGACGAGCAGTACTTC. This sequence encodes CASTKMGGADEQYF.

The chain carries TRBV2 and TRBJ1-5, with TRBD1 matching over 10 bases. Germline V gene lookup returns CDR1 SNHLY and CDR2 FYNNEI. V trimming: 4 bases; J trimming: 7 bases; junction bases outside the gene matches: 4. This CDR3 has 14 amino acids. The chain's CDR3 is CASSGTGGGQPQHF. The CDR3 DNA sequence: TGTGCCAGCAGTGGGACAGGGGGTGGGCAGCCCCAGCATTTT.

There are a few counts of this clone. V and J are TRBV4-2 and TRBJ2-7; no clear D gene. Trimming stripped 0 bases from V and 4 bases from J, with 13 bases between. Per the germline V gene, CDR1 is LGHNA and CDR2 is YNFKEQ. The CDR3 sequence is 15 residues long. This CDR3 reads CASSQDETHQYEQYF. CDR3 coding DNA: TGTGCCAGCAGCCAAGATGAGACACATCAATACGAGCAGTACTTC.

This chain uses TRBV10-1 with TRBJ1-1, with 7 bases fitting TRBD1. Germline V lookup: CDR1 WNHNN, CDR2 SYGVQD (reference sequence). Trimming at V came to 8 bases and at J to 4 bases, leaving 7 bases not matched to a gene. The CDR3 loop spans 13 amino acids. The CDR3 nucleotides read TGCGCCAGCGGCGACAGGGCTGGCACTGAAGCTTTCTTT. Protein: CASGDRAGTEAFF.

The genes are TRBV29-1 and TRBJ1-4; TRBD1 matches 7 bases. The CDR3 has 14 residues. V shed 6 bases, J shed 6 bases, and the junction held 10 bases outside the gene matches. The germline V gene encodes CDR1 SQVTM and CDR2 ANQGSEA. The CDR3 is CSVGDSLSHEKLFF. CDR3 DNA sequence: TGCAGCGTGGGGGACAGCCTGAGCCATGAAAAACTGTTTTTT.

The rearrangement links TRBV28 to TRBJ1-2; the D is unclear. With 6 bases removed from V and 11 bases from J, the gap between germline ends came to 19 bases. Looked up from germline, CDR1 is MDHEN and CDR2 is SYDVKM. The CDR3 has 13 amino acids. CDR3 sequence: CASSELPQTHYTF. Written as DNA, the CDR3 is TGTGCCAGCAGCGAATTGCCCCAAACACATTACACCTTC.

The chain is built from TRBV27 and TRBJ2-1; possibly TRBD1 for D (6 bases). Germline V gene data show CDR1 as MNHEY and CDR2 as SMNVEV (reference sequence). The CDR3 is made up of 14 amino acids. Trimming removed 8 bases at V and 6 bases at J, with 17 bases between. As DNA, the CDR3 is TGTGCCAGCGGGGGACAACCCCTTTCCAATGAGCAGTTCTTC. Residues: CASGGQPLSNEQFF.